Below, 16 T cell receptor beta chains from the same sample are listed, as sequenced in a study of blood T cell repertoires in COVID-19. The protocol was immunoSEQ multiplex PCR, while the TCRdb copy is restricted to in-frame clones and leaves out a portion. The repertoire holds around 140,000 clones, with roughly 82% as singletons. Sequences were obtained from peripheral blood. Every receptor here comes from a man aged 60-69 years with active or convalescent COVID-19.

The chain carries TRBV20-1 and TRBJ1-2; D is ambiguous. V lost 3 bases and J 8 bases, leaving 7 bases between the germline ends. Germline V gene sequence: CDR1 DFQATT, CDR2 SNEGSKA (reference sequence). This CDR3 comprises 10 residues. CDR3 in DNA: TGCAGTGCTAGGTACGGGGGCTACACCTTC. Its protein is CSARYGGYTF.

The rearrangement links TRBV30 to TRBJ1-5; 8 bases agree with TRBD1. The CDR3 contains 13 residues. The V gene end was trimmed by 5 bases and the J gene end by 7 bases; junction bases not matched to a gene: 7. CDR1 and CDR2 from the germline V gene are GTSNPN and SVGIG (reference sequence). The CDR3 DNA sequence: TGTGCCTGGGCGGGACAGGCACACCAGCCCCAGCATTTT. This codes for CAWAGQAHQPQHF.

This chain links TRBV7-9 with TRBJ2-1; 7 bases agree with TRBD2. The trim removed 1 base at V and 3 bases at J, leaving 9 bases unmatched. CDR3 length: 17 amino acids. Germline V CDR1 and CDR2: SEHNR, FQNEAQ (reference sequence). Written as DNA, the CDR3 is TGTGCCAGCAGCTTAGGGAAGGGTAGCGGGTACTACAATGAGCAGTTCTTC. Translating it yields CASSLGKGSGYYNEQFF.

This chain uses TRBV19 with TRBJ1-2; a weak D match, TRBD1 (6 bases). Germline lookup yields CDR1 LNHDA and CDR2 SQIVND (reference sequence). Between the trimmed V and J ends, which lost 7 bases and 3 bases, there was a span of 9 bases. The CDR3 runs to 12 residues. The CDR3 loop reads CASKQGHYGYTF. The CDR3 DNA follows: TGTGCCAGTAAACAGGGACACTATGGCTACACCTTC.

The chain carries TRBV6-5 and TRBJ1-2; 8 nucleotides match TRBD1. Germline-derived CDR1 and CDR2 are MNHEY and SVGAGI. V dropped 8 bases and J dropped 6; count of bases not matched to a gene: 5. The CDR3 has 12 amino acids. The DNA for the CDR3 is TGTGCCAGCCAGACAGGGGACAATGGCTACACCTTC. As protein: CASQTGDNGYTF.

The chain couples TRBV3-1 (or the pseudogene TRBV3-2) to TRBJ1-3; unclear D gene. Germline V gene data show CDR1 as LGHDT and CDR2 as YNNKEL (reference sequence). The germline V and J ends were trimmed by 1 base and 5 bases, with 12 bases remaining between them. This CDR3 has 15 amino acids. DNA of the CDR3: TGTGCCAGCAGCCAAGGGGGAGAGGGTAGAAACACCATATATTTT. This translates into CASSQGGEGRNTIYF.

The chain combines TRBV7-9 with TRBJ1-5; possibly TRBD1 for D (6 bases). In germline, CDR1 is SEHNR, CDR2 FQNEAQ (reference sequence). The CDR3 totals 18 residues. V lost 3 bases and J lost 3, with 21 bases in between. The DNA of the CDR3 is TGTGCCAGCAGCTTGACACCCACTGACAGGTCGAACAATCAGCCCCAGCATTTT. Translated, it gives CASSLTPTDRSNNQPQHF. The variable domain in full, completed from reference TRBV7-9 and TRBJ1-5, reads DTGVSQNPRHKITKRGQNVTFRCDPISEHNRLYWYRQTLGQGPEFLTYFQNEAQLEKSRLLSDRFSAERPKGSFSTLEIQRTEQGDSAMYLCASSLTPTDRSNNQPQHFGDGTRLSIL.

V gene TRBV10-2 combines with J gene TRBJ1-1, with 10 bases that match TRBD1. The length of the CDR3 is 13 residues. Germline V gene lookup returns CDR1 WSHSY and CDR2 SAAADI. V lost 9 bases, J lost 6 bases, and 7 bases stayed unmatched. For the CDR3, the DNA is TGCGCCAGTAGCCGGGACAGGGGTTCTGAAGCTTTCTTT. Its protein is CASSRDRGSEAFF.

The V gene is TRBV30, the J gene TRBJ2-7; D is possibly TRBD1 (6 bases). This CDR3 contains 15 residues. Per germline, CDR1 GTSNPN and CDR2 SVGIG (reference sequence). V gave up 0 bases and J gave up 5 bases, with 17 bases separating them. CDR3 sequence: CAWSVFVRGRNEQYF. The CDR3 region has the DNA TGTGCCTGGAGTGTATTTGTCAGGGGCCGGAACGAGCAGTACTTC.

V and J are TRBV23-1 and TRBJ2-1, with D possibly TRBD2 on 5 matching bases. TRBV23-1 is an ORF, with its function uncertain. This CDR3 region has 19 residues. Trimming left V 3 bases short and J 4 bases short, with 25 bases between. In DNA form, the CDR3 reads TGCGCCAGCAGTCAGTGTTTTCTAGCAAGTTGCTCCGGATACAATGAGCAGTTCTTC. It is translated as CASSQCFLASCSGYNEQFF.

The rearrangement joins TRBV9 to TRBJ2-1; 10 bases line up with TRBD1. Germline V lookup: CDR1 SGDLS, CDR2 YYNGEE. Trimming cost V 5 bases and J 5 bases; bases outside gene matches: 7. The CDR3 runs to 15 residues. The CDR3 loop reads CASSSTGGAHNEQFF. The CDR3 nucleotides are TGTGCCAGCAGTTCGACAGGGGGCGCTCACAATGAGCAGTTCTTC.

This clone was seen just once. V and J are TRBV9 and TRBJ1-6; possibly TRBD1 for D (6 bases). V was shortened by 3 bases and J by 9 bases, with 16 bases between the two germline ends. The germline CDR1 and CDR2 sequences are SGDLS and YYNGEE. The CDR3 loop spans 15 amino acids. The CDR3 loop is CASSGTGQASSPLHF. The DNA of the CDR3 is TGTGCCAGCAGCGGCACGGGACAAGCATCTTCACCCCTCCACTTT. The full variable domain, in which reference TRBV9 and TRBJ1-6 provide the parts outside the CDR3, is DSGVTQTPKHLITATGQRVTLRCSPRSGDLSVYWYQQSLDQGLQFLIQYYNGEERAKGNILERFSAQQFPDLHSELNLSSLELGDSALYFCASSGTGQASSPLHFGNGTRLTVT.

The chain links TRBV6-2 or TRBV6-3 to TRBJ2-1, with TRBD2 identical over 8 bases. V was pared by 6 bases and J by 10 bases, with 8 bases of the junction left unmatched. Germline V lookup: CDR1 MNHEY, CDR2 SVGEGT. The CDR3 consists of 13 residues. The CDR3 nucleotides read TGTGCCAGCAGCCTTCGGGCTAGCGGGGAGCAGTTCTTC. Its translation: CASSLRASGEQFF.

This clone turned up a few times. The V and J genes are TRBV7-9 and TRBJ2-2; TRBD1 matches at 8 bases. Germline-derived CDR1 and CDR2 are SEHNR and FQNEAQ (reference sequence). V lost 4 bases to trimming and J lost 1 base; unmatched junction nucleotides: 2. This CDR3 comprises 15 residues. For the CDR3, the DNA is TGTGCCAGCAGCTGGGGACAGGTGAACACCGGGGAGCTGTTTTTT. Its translation is CASSWGQVNTGELFF.

The chain has TRBV5-8 and TRBJ1-2, with 7 bases identical to TRBD1. V was pared by 4 bases and J by 5 bases, with 14 bases of the junction left unmatched. The CDR3 covers 16 residues. Germline-derived CDR1 and CDR2 are SGHTS and YDEGEE. The CDR3 nucleotides read TGTGCCAGCAGCCGTTTACAGGGGCCCGCAGGGTATGGCTACACCTTC. This translates into CASSRLQGPAGYGYTF. The variable domain in full, with the rest retrieved from reference TRBV5-8 and TRBJ1-2, is EAGVTQSPTHLIKTRGQQATLRCSPISGHTSVYWYQQALGLGLQFLLWYDEGEERNRGNFPPRFSGRQFPNYSSELNVNALELEDSALYLCASSRLQGPAGYGYTFGSGTRLTVV.

This chain joins TRBV6-2 or TRBV6-3 and TRBJ2-1, with 9 positions matching TRBD2. In germline, CDR1 is MNHEY, CDR2 SVGEGT. This CDR3 contains 15 residues. Losses at the gene ends were 4 bases for V and 9 bases for J; bases not matched to a gene: 10. CDR3 in amino acids: CASSWGTSRFAEQFF. In nucleotides, the CDR3 is TGTGCCAGCAGTTGGGGGACTAGCAGATTTGCTGAGCAGTTCTTC.